What follows is one T cell receptor beta chain and its context. The data originate from a study of cytomegalovirus exposure and HLA in healthy donors. Background on the study: An analysis done earlier identified about 120 million unique TCR beta sequences from 190 million or so T cells. Unique TCRs from HLA-typed donors, about 78 million of them, were held in an early data release.

In the PCR, 60 Vbeta and 13 Jbeta primers were used. Generated by immunoSEQ multiplex PCR, the TCRdb table keeps only in-frame clones and is missing some. The sample has 200,000 to 250,000 clones; roughly 80% are singletons. Germline lookup yields CDR1 SGHTA and CDR2 FQGTGA. The CDR3 runs 17 residues. The trim removed 5 bases at V and 7 bases at J, leaving 14 bases unmatched. This receptor was identified in a woman aged 40 to 55 in good health and CMV-seropositive. Sequenced input: PBMCs. The rearrangement links TRBV7-3 to TRBJ2-1; 10 bases are a match to TRBD2. CDR3 in amino acids: CASSHRRGSGRANEQFF. The CDR3, as DNA: TGTGCCAGCAGCCACCGTCGGGGGAGCGGGAGGGCGAATGAGCAGTTCTTC.